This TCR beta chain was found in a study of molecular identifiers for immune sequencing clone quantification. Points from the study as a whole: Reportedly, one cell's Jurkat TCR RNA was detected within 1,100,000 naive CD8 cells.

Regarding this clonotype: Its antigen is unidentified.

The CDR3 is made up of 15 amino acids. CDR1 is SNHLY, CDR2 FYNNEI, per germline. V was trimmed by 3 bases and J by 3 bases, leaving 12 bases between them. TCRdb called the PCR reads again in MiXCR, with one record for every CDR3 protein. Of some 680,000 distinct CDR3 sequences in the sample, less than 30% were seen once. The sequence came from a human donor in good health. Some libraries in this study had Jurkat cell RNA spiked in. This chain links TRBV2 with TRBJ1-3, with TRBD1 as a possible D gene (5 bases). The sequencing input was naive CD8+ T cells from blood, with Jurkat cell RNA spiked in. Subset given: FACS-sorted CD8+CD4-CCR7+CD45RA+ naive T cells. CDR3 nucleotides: TGTGCCAGCAGTGATTTTCCAGGGTATGGAAACACCATATATTTT. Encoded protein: CASSDFPGYGNTIYF.